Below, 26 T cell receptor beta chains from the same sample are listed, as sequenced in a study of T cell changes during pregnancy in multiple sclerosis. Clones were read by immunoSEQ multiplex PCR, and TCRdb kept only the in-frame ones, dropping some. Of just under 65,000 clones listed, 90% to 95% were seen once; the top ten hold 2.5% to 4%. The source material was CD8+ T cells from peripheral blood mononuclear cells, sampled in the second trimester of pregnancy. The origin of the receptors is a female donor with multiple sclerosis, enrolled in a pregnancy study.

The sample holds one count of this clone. The CDR3 DNA follows: TGTGCCAGCAGCTTAGCATCGCCAGGGCGAACAGATACGCAGTATTTT. This codes for CASSLASPGRTDTQYF. The rearrangement uses TRBV7-9 and TRBJ2-3, with a possible D match to TRBD1 (5 bases). With 0 bases removed from V and 3 bases from J, the gap between germline ends came to 13 bases. CDR1 SEHNR and CDR2 FQNEAQ come from the germline V gene (reference sequence). The CDR3 loop spans 16 amino acids.

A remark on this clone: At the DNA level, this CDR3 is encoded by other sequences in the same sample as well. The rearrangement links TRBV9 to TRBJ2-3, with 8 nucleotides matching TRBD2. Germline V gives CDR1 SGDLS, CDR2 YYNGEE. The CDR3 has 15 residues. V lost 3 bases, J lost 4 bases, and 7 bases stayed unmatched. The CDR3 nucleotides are TGTGCCAGCAGCGAGAGCGGGAGAGGGGCAGATACGCAGTATTTT. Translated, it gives CASSESGRGADTQYF.

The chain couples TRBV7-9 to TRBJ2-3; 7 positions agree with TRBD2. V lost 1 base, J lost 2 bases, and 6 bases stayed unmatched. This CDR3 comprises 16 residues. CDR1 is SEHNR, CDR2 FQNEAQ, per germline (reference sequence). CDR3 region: CASSLVPAGLTDTQYF. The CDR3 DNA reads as TGTGCCAGCAGCTTAGTCCCAGCGGGGCTCACAGATACGCAGTATTTT.

CDR3 residues: CASSIGGSNQPQHF. In nucleotides, the CDR3 is TGTGCCAGTAGTATTGGCGGGAGCAATCAGCCCCAGCATTTT. V and J are TRBV19 and TRBJ1-5; no clear D gene. In germline, CDR1 is LNHDA, CDR2 SQIVND (reference sequence). This CDR3 region has 14 residues. Trimming removed 3 bases from V and 1 base from J, with 7 bases in between.

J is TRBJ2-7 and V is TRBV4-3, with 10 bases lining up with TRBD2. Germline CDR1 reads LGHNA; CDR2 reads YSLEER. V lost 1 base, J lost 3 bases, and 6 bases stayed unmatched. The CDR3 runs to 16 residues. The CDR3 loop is CASSQGASGSNYEQYF. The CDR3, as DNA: TGCGCCAGCAGCCAAGGAGCTAGCGGGAGTAACTACGAGCAGTACTTC.

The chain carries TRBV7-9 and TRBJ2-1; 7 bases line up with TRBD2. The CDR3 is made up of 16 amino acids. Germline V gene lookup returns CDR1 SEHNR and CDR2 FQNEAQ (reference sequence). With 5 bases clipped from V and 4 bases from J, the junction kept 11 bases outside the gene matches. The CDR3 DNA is TGTGCCAGCAGCGGCCCCCTAGCGGCCGTTTACAATGAGCAGTTCTTC. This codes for CASSGPLAAVYNEQFF. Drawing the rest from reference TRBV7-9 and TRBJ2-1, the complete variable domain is DTGVSQNPRHKITKRGQNVTFRCDPISEHNRLYWYRQTLGQGPEFLTYFQNEAQLEKSRLLSDRFSAERPKGSFSTLEIQRTEQGDSAMYLCASSGPLAAVYNEQFFGPGTRLTVL.

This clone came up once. The CDR3 DNA sequence: TGCGCCAGCAGCTTGGGGTGGGCGGGGAATGAGCAGTTCTTC. This sequence encodes CASSLGWAGNEQFF. This sequence joins TRBV5-1 and TRBJ2-1; D is possibly TRBD2 (6 bases). Between the trimmed V and J ends, which lost 0 bases and 7 bases, there was a span of 11 bases. Germline loops: CDR1 SGHRS, CDR2 YFSETQ. The CDR3 length is 14 residues.

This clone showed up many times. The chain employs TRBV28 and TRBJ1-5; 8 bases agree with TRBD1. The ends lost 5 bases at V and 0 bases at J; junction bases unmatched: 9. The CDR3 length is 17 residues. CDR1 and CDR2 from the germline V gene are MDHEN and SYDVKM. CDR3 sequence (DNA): TGTGCCAGCAGTGAGCAGGGGGCCCTCCCTAGCAATCAGCCCCAGCATTTT. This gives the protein CASSEQGALPSNQPQHF.

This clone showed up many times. The CDR3 loop reads CASSDDHTGGDQPQHF. The CDR3 DNA is TGTGCCAGCAGCGACGACCATACAGGGGGAGATCAGCCCCAGCATTTT. The chain couples TRBV7-4 to TRBJ1-5; 8 positions match TRBD1. CDR3 length: 16 residues. Germline CDR1 and CDR2: SGHVT and SQSDAQ. J gave up 5 bases and V 5 bases, and 11 bases lay outside the gene matches.

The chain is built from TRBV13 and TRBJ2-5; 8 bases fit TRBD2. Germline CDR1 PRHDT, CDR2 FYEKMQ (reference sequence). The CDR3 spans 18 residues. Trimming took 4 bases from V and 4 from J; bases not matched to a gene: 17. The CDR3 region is CASSSTNTGRVIGETQYF. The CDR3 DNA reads TGTGCCAGCAGCTCCACCAACACCGGGAGGGTAATAGGAGAGACCCAGTACTTC. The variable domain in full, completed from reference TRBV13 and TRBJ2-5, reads AAGVIQSPRHLIKEKRETATLKCYPIPRHDTVYWYQQGPGQDPQFLISFYEKMQSDKGSIPDRFSAQQFSDYHSELNMSSLELGDSALYFCASSSTNTGRVIGETQYFGPGTRLLVL.

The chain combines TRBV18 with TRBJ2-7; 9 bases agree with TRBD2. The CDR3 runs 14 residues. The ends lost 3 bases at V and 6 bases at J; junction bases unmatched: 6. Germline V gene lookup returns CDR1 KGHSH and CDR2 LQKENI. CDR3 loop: CASSPSSGEREQYF. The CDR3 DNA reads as TGTGCCAGCTCACCCTCTAGCGGGGAGCGCGAGCAGTACTTC.

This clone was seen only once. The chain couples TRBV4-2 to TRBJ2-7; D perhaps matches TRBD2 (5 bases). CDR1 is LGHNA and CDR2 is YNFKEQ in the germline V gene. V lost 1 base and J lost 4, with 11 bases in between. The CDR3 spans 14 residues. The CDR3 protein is CASSQVGVGYEQYF. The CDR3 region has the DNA TGTGCCAGCAGCCAAGTCGGGGTGGGGTACGAGCAGTACTTC.

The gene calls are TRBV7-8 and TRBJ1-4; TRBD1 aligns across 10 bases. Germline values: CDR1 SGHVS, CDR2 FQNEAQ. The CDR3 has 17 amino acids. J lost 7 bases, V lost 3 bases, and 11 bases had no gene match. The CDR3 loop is CASSFFSRTGGSEKLFF. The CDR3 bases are TGTGCCAGCAGCTTTTTCTCACGGACAGGGGGAAGTGAAAAACTGTTTTTT.

CDR3 sequence reads: CASSEDSSYEKLFF. The DNA for the CDR3 is TGTGCCAGCTCAGAGGACAGTAGTTATGAAAAACTGTTTTTT. This rearrangement joins TRBV18 to TRBJ1-4; the D gene is possibly TRBD1 (6 bases). Germline CDR1 reads KGHSH; CDR2 reads LQKENI. This CDR3 is 14 amino acids long. Trimming shortened V by 5 bases and J by 6 bases, and 13 bases separated the two germline ends.

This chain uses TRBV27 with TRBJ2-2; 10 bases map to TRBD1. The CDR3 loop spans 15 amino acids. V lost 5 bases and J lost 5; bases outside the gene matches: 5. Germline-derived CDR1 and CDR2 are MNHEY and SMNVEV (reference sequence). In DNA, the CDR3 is TGTGCCAGCAGTCCCGGGACAGGGGAAACCGGGGAGCTGTTTTTT. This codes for CASSPGTGETGELFF.

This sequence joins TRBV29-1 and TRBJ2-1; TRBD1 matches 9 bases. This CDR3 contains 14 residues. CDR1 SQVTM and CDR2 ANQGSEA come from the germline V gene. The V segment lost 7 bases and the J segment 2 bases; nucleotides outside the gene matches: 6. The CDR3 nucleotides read TGCAGCGGCCAGGGACAGGGCCCCTACAATGAGCAGTTCTTC. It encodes CSGQGQGPYNEQFF.

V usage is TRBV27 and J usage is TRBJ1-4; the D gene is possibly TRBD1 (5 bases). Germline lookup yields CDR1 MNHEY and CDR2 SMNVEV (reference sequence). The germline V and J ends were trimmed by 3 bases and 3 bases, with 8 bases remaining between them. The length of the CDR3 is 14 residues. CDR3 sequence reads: CASSFSGSNEKLFF. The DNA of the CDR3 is TGTGCCAGCAGTTTTTCAGGGTCTAATGAAAAACTGTTTTTT. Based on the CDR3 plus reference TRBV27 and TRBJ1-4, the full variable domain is EAQVTQNPRYLITVTGKKLTVTCSQNMNHEYMSWYRQDPGLGLRQIYYSMNVEVTDKGDVPEGYKVSRKEKRNFPLILESPSPNQTSLYFCASSFSGSNEKLFFGSGTQLSVL.

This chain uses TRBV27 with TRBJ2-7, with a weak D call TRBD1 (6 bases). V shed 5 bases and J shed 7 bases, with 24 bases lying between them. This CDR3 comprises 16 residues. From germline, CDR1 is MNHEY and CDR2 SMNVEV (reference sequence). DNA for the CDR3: TGTGCCAGCAGTCGAGACCAGGGGCCTCTCTTCGGAGAGCAGTACTTC. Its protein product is CASSRDQGPLFGEQYF.

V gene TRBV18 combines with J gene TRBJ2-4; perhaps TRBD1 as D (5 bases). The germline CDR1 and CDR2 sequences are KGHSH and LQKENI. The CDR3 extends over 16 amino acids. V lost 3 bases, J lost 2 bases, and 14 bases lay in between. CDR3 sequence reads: CASSPQAGLTKNIQYF. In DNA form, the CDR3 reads TGTGCCAGCTCACCGCAGGCAGGGTTGACCAAAAACATTCAGTACTTC.

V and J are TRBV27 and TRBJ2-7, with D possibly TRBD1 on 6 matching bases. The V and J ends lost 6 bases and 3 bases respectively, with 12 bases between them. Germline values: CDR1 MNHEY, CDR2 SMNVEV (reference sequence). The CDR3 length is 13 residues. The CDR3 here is CASSRTGYYEQYF. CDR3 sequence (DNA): TGTGCCAGCAGCAGAACAGGGTACTACGAGCAGTACTTC.

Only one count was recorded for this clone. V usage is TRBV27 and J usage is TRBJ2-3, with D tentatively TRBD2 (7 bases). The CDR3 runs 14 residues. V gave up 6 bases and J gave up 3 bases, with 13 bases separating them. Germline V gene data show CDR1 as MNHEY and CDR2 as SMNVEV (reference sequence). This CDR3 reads CASRVEGGTDTQYF. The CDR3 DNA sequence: TGTGCCAGCAGAGTGGAGGGGGGGACAGATACGCAGTATTTT.

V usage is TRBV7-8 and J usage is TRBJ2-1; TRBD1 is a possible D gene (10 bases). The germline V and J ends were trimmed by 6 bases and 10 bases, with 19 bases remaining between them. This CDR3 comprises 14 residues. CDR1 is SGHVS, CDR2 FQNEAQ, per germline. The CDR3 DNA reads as TGTGCCAGCAGTTCTAGCGGGACAGGGGCCGAGCAGTTCTTC. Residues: CASSSSGTGAEQFF. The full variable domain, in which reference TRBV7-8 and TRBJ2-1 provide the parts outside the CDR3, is GAGVSQSPRYKVAKRGQDVALRCDPISGHVSLFWYQQALGQGPEFLTYFQNEAQLDKSGLPSDRFFAERPEGSVSTLKIQRTQQEDSAVYLCASSSSGTGAEQFFGPGTRLTVL.

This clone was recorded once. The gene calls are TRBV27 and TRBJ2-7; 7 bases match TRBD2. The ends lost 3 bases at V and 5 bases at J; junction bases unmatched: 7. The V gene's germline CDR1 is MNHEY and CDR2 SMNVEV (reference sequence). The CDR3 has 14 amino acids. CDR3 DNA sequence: TGTGCCAGCAGTTTGGGCGGGAGTTCCCACGAGCAGTACTTC. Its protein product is CASSLGGSSHEQYF.

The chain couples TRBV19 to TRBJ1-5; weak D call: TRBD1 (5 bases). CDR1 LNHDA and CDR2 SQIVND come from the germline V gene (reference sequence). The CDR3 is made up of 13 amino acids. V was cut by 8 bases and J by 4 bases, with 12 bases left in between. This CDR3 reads CASRDRRNQPQHF. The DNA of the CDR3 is TGTGCCAGTCGAGACAGAAGAAATCAGCCCCAGCATTTT.

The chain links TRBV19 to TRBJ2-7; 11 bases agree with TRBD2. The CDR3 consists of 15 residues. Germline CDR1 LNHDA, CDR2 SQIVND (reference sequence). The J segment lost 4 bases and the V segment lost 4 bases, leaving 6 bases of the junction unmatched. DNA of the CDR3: TGTGCCAGTAGTAGGCCGACTAGCGGGGTTTACGAGCAGTACTTC. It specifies CASSRPTSGVYEQYF.

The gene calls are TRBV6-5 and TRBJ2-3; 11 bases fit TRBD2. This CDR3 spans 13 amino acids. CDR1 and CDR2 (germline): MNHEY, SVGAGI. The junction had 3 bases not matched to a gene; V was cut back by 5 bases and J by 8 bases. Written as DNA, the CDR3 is TGTGCCAGCAGTACCGGGACTAGCGGTACGCAGTATTTT. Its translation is CASSTGTSGTQYF.